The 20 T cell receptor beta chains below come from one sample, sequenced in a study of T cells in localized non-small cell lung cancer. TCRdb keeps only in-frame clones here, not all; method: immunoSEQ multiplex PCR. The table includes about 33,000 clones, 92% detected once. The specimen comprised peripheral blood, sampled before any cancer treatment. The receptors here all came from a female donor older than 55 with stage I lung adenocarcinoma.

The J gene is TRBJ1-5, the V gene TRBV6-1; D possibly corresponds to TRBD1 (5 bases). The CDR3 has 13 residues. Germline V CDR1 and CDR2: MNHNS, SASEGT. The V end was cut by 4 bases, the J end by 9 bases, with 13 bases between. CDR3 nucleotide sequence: TGTGCCAGCAGTGTAGCAGGGCGGATGCCCCAGCATTTT. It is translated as CASSVAGRMPQHF.

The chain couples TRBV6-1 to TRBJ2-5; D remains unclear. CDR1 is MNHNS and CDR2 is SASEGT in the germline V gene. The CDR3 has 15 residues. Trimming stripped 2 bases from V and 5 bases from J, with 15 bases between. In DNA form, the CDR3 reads TGTGCCAGCAGTGAAATCAGGAGCGTCCGGGAGACCCAGTACTTC. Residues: CASSEIRSVRETQYF.

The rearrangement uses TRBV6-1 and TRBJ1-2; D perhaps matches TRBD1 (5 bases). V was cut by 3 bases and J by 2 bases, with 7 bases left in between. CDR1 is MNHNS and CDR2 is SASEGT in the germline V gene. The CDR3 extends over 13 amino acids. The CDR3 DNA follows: TGTGCCAGCAGTGAGGCAGGGAACTATGGCTACACCTTC. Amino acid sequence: CASSEAGNYGYTF.

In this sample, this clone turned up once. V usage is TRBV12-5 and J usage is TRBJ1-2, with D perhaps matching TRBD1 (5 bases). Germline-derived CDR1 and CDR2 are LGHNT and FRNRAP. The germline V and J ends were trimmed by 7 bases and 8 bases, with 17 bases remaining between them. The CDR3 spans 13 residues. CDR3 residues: CASALPGPGGYTF. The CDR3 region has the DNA TGTGCTAGTGCCCTGCCAGGGCCCGGCGGCTACACCTTC. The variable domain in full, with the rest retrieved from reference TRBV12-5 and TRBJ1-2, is DARVTQTPRHKVTEMGQEVTMRCQPILGHNTVFWYRQTMMQGLELLAYFRNRAPLDDSGMPKDRFSAEMPDATLATLKIQPSEPRDSAVYFCASALPGPGGYTFGSGTRLTVV.

The CDR3 reads CASSEAPGANYGYTF. The DNA of the CDR3 is TGTGCCAGCAGTGAAGCGCCCGGGGCTAACTATGGCTACACCTTC. The chain carries TRBV2 and TRBJ1-2; D gene ambiguous. V lost 0 bases, J lost 0 bases, and 8 bases lay in between. The CDR3 consists of 15 residues. Germline-derived CDR1 and CDR2 are SNHLY and FYNNEI.

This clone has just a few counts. The DNA for the CDR3 is TGCGCCAGCAGCCCACAGGGGCTTAAGGCTGAGCAGTTCTTC. Translation gives CASSPQGLKAEQFF. The rearrangement uses TRBV5-1 and TRBJ2-1; TRBD1 agrees at 7 bases. After removal of 4 bases from V and 9 bases from J, the junction contained 10 bases not matched to a gene. Germline-derived CDR1 and CDR2 are SGHRS and YFSETQ. The CDR3 runs 14 residues.

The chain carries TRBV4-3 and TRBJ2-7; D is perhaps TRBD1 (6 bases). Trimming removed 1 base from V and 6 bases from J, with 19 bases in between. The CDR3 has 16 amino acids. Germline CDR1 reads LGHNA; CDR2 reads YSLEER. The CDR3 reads CASSQGGWGLPGEQYF. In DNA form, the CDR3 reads TGCGCCAGCAGCCAAGGGGGGTGGGGGCTCCCGGGCGAGCAGTACTTC.

The DNA for the CDR3 is TGTGCCAGCAGCATATACTCTGGAAACACCATATATTTT. Its protein is CASSIYSGNTIYF. The chain combines TRBV2 with TRBJ1-3, with D hard to call. This CDR3 spans 13 amino acids. Trimming removed 6 bases from V and 0 bases from J, with 6 bases in between. Per the germline V gene, CDR1 is SNHLY and CDR2 is FYNNEI.

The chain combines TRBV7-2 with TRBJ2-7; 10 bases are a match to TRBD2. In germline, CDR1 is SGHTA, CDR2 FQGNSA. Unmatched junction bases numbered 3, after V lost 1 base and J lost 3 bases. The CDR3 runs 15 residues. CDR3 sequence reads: CASSLGTSGLYEQYF. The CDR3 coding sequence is TGTGCCAGCAGCTTAGGGACTAGCGGCCTCTACGAGCAGTACTTC.

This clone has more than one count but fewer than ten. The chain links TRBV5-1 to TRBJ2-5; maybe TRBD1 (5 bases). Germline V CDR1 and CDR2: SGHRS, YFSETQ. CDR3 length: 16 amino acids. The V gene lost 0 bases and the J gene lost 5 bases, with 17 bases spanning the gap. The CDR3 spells CASSLARNRRLETQYF. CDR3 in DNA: TGCGCCAGCAGCTTGGCCCGCAACAGGAGACTGGAGACCCAGTACTTC. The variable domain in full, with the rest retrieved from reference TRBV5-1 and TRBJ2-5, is KAGVTQTPRYLIKTRGQQVTLSCSPISGHRSVSWYQQTPGQGLQFLFEYFSETQRNKGNFPGRFSGRQFSNSRSEMNVSTLELGDSALYLCASSLARNRRLETQYFGPGTRLLVL.

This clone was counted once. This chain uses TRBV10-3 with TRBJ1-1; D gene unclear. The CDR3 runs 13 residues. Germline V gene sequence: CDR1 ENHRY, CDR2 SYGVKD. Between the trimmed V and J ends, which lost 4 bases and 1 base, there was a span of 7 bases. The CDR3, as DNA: TGTGCCATCAGTGGACCGGCGAACACTGAAGCTTTCTTT. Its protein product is CAISGPANTEAFF.

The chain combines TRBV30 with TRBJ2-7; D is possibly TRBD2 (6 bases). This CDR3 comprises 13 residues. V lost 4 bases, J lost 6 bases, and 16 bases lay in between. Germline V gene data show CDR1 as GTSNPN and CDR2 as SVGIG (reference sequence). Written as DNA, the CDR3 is TGTGCCTGGAACCCAGGCCATAGCGGCGAGCAGTACTTC. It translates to CAWNPGHSGEQYF.

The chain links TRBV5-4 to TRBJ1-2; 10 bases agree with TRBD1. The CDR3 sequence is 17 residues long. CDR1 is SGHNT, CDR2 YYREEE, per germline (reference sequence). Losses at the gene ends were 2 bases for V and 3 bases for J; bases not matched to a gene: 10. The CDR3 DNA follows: TGTGCCAGCAGCTTTCCCTCCATGGACAGGGGGGACTATGGCTACACCTTC. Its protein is CASSFPSMDRGDYGYTF.

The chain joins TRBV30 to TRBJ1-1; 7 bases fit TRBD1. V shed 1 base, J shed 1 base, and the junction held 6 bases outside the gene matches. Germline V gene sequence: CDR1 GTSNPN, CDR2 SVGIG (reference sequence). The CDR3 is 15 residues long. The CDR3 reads CAWSDQGTANTEAFF. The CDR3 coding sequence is TGTGCCTGGAGTGACCAAGGGACAGCGAACACTGAAGCTTTCTTT.

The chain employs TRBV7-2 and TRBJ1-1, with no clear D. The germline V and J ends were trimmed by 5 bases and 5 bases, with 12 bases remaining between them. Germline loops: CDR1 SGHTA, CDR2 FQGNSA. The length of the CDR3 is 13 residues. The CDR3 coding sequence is TGTGCCAGCAGCCTGGGCCGGAAGACTGAAGCTTTCTTT. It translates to CASSLGRKTEAFF.

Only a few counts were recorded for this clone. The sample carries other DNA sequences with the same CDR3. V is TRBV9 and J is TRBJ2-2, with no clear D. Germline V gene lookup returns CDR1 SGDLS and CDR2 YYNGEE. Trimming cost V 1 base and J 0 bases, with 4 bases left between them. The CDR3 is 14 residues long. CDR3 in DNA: TGTGCCAGCAGCGTATTATCGAACACCGGGGAGCTGTTTTTT. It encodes CASSVLSNTGELFF.

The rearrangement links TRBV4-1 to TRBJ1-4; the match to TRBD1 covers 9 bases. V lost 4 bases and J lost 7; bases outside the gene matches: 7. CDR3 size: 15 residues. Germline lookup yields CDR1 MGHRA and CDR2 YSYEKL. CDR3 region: CASSLTGTGIEKLFF. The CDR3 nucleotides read TGCGCCAGCAGCCTAACCGGGACAGGGATTGAAAAACTGTTTTTT.

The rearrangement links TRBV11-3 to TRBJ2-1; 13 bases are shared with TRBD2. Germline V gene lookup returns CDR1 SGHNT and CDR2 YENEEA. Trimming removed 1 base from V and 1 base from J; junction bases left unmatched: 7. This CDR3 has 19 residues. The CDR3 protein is CASSLGLAGGLGSYNEQFF. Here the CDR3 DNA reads TGTGCCAGCAGCTTAGGACTAGCGGGGGGCTTAGGGTCCTACAATGAGCAGTTCTTC.

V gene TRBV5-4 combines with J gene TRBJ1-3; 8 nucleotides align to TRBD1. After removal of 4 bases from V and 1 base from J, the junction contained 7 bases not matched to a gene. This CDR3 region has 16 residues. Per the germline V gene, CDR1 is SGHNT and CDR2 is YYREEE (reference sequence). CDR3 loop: CASSGPGQGSGNTIYF. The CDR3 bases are TGTGCCAGCAGCGGGCCAGGACAGGGATCTGGAAACACCATATATTTT.

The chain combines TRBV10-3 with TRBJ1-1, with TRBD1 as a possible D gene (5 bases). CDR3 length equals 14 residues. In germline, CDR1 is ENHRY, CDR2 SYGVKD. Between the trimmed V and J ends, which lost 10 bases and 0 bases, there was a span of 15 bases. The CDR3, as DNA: TGTGCCACCCGACGGGGGACCATGAACACTGAAGCTTTCTTT. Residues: CATRRGTMNTEAFF.